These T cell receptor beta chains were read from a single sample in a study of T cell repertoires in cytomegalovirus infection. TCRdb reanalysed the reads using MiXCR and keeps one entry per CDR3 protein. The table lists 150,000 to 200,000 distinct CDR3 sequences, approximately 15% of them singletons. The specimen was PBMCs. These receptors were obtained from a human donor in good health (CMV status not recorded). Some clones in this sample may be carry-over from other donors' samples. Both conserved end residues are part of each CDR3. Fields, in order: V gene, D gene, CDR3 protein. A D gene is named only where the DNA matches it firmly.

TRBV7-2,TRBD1,CASSLRDRVTEAFF
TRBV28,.,CASSPPQGIGPEAFF
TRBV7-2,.,CASSPTPTQETQYF
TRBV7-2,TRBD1,CASSLAGGNYNEQFF
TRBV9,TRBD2,CASSPPGLAGVYNEQFF
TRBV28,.,CASSLLQGSEKLFF
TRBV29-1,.,CSAQSGYGRDGYTF
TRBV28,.,CASERAPPYEQYF
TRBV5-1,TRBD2,CASSLGPGGSYEQYF
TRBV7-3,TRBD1,CASSSPGTGDYGYTF
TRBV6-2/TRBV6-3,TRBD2,CASSTLGTSRDRSNEQFF
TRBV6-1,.,CASSLPSAYNEQFF
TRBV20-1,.,CSAPTRSYTF
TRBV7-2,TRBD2,CASSHATGTSGTTPFF
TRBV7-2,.,CASSLTGRVRTYEQYF
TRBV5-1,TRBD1,CASKEEGQGNEKLFF
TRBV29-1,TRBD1,CSADRAAEAFF
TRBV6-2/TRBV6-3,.,CASSYSGTTYEQYF
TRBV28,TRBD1,CASRPNRGQPQHF
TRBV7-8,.,CASSLDRVGNEQFF
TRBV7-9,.,CASSLGWDPRTEAFF
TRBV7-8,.,CASSFLTDTQYF
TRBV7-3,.,CASSSTGAQETQYF
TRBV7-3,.,CASSPRPGERNEQFF
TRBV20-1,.,CSARGPEGKNTEAFF
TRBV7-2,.,CASSRTKSGYTDTQYF
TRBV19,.,CASSVTGRNEQFF